Each of the 13 T cell receptor beta chains below was sequenced from the same sample in a study of cytomegalovirus exposure and HLA in healthy donors. The PCR contained 60 Vbeta and 13 Jbeta primers. Using immunoSEQ multiplex PCR, the repertoire was profiled, and TCRdb retains in-frame clones only, with some absent. This sample yields over 80,000 clones, of which 76% are seen a single time; about 2.9% belongs to the top ten. The sequenced sample consisted of PBMCs. The receptors originated from a man aged 35-49 years in good health and CMV-seronegative.

This clone was recorded only once. This chain connects TRBV11-1 to TRBJ1-3; 7 positions match TRBD1. Unmatched junction bases numbered 8, after V lost 3 bases and J lost 6 bases. The CDR3 contains 15 residues. CDR1 is SGHAT, CDR2 FQDESV, per germline (reference sequence). The CDR3 nucleotides are TGTGCCAGCAGCTTTTACAGGGGATCCGAAAACACCATATATTTT. Translation: CASSFYRGSENTIYF.

The chain recombines TRBV5-1 with TRBJ1-1; TRBD1 agrees at 8 bases. CDR1 SGHRS and CDR2 YFSETQ come from the germline V gene. The CDR3 loop spans 14 amino acids. V lost 4 bases, J lost 5 bases, and 7 bases stayed unmatched. CDR3 amino acids: CASSPPGTGTEAFF. Here the CDR3 DNA reads TGCGCCAGCAGCCCTCCGGGGACAGGTACTGAAGCTTTCTTT. The full variable domain, in which reference TRBV5-1 and TRBJ1-1 provide the parts outside the CDR3, is KAGVTQTPRYLIKTRGQQVTLSCSPISGHRSVSWYQQTPGQGLQFLFEYFSETQRNKGNFPGRFSGRQFSNSRSEMNVSTLELGDSALYLCASSPPGTGTEAFFGQGTRLTVV.

The V call is TRBV7-8, the J call TRBJ1-5, with D maybe TRBD1 (5 bases). Germline V gene data show CDR1 as SGHVS and CDR2 as FQNEAQ. Between the trimmed V and J ends, which lost 1 base and 4 bases, there was a span of 11 bases. This CDR3 is built from 15 residues. CDR3 loop: CASSLEGQSNQPQHF. CDR3 nucleotide sequence: TGTGCCAGCAGCTTAGAGGGGCAGTCGAATCAGCCCCAGCATTTT.

This clone was seen only a few times. The chain carries TRBV9 and TRBJ2-1, with 7 positions matching TRBD2. J lost 0 bases, V lost 3 bases, and 3 bases had no gene match. Per the germline V gene, CDR1 is SGDLS and CDR2 is YYNGEE. The length of the CDR3 is 15 residues. CDR3 sequence: CASSGQRGSYNEQFF. The DNA of the CDR3 is TGTGCCAGCAGCGGTCAGCGGGGCTCCTACAATGAGCAGTTCTTC.

A single count supports this clone. The chain joins TRBV25-1 to TRBJ1-4; perhaps TRBD1 as D (5 bases). CDR3 size: 15 residues. Between the trimmed V and J ends, which lost 2 bases and 11 bases, there was a span of 18 bases. Germline V gene sequence: CDR1 MGHDK, CDR2 SYGVNS. CDR3 in amino acids: CASSEGGRARGKLFF. DNA of the CDR3: TGTGCCAGCAGTGAAGGGGGGAGGGCGCGGGGGAAACTGTTTTTT.

The J gene is TRBJ2-3, the V gene TRBV4-3, with D perhaps TRBD1 (6 bases). CDR3 length equals 14 residues. Germline CDR1 LGHNA, CDR2 YSLEER. The V and J ends lost 4 bases and 6 bases respectively, with 14 bases between them. CDR3 DNA: TGCGCCAGCAGCCTCATAAAGGGGGTGGATACGCAGTATTTT. Translating it yields CASSLIKGVDTQYF.

This chain joins TRBV10-3 and TRBJ2-5; a weak D match, TRBD2 (6 bases). Looked up from germline, CDR1 is ENHRY and CDR2 is SYGVKD. The CDR3 spans 16 residues. Trimming left V 2 bases short and J 0 bases short, with 13 bases between. The CDR3 loop reads CAISEGGTTYQETQYF. The CDR3 region has the DNA TGTGCCATCAGTGAGGGAGGGACCACCTACCAAGAGACCCAGTACTTC.

This chain links TRBV6-1 with TRBJ1-2; maybe TRBD1 (5 bases). This CDR3 has 16 residues. Germline V gene lookup returns CDR1 MNHNS and CDR2 SASEGT. V was pared by 5 bases and J by 7 bases, with 23 bases between. CDR3: CASSQEEPTGIFGYTF. For the CDR3, the DNA is TGTGCCAGCAGTCAAGAGGAACCCACAGGCATTTTTGGCTACACCTTC.

The chain combines TRBV7-5 with TRBJ2-1; the D call in the table, TRBD2, was not verified against the DNA. TRBV7-5 is reported as a pseudogene. The CDR3 is made up of 14 amino acids. The CDR3 is CVRSVLAGLNEQFF. CDR3 in DNA: TGTGTCAGAAGCGTTCTAGCGGGGCTCAATGAGCAGTTCTTC.

The V call is TRBV25-1, the J call TRBJ1-1; possible D gene TRBD1, 5 bases. CDR1 is MGHDK, CDR2 SYGVNS, per germline. The CDR3 is 16 residues long. Trimming removed 5 bases from V and 0 bases from J, with 16 bases in between. The CDR3 DNA reads TGTGCCAGCAGTCCCGCGGCAGGGATCATGAACACTGAAGCTTTCTTT. Encoded protein: CASSPAAGIMNTEAFF. The full variable domain, completed using reference TRBV25-1 and TRBJ1-1, is EADIYQTPRYLVIGTGKKITLECSQTMGHDKMYWYQQDPGMELHLIHYSYGVNSTEKGDLSSESTVSRIRTEHFPLTLESARPSHTSQYLCASSPAAGIMNTEAFFGQGTRLTVV.

The rearrangement joins TRBV19 to TRBJ2-2; 10 positions agree with TRBD1. This CDR3 is 16 amino acids long. V lost 5 bases and J lost 3; bases outside the gene matches: 6. The germline V gene has CDR1 LNHDA and CDR2 SQIVND (reference sequence). For the CDR3, the DNA is TGTGCCAGTAGTTCATTGGGGACAGGGGACACCGGGGAGCTGTTTTTT. Translating gives CASSSLGTGDTGELFF.

V gene TRBV19 combines with J gene TRBJ1-2; D may be TRBD1 (6 bases). The V gene lost 5 bases and the J gene lost 5 bases, with 18 bases spanning the gap. This CDR3 spans 15 amino acids. Germline CDR1 is LNHDA and CDR2 is SQIVND (reference sequence). CDR3 amino acids: CASSVNRDIGYGYTF. CDR3 in DNA: TGTGCCAGTAGTGTTAACCGGGACATCGGATATGGCTACACCTTC. Variable domain in full (rest from reference TRBV19 and TRBJ1-2): DGGITQSPKYLFRKEGQNVTLSCEQNLNHDAMYWYRQDPGQGLRLIYYSQIVNDFQKGDIAEGYSVSREKKESFPLTVTSAQKNPTAFYLCASSVNRDIGYGYTFGSGTRLTVV.

J is TRBJ2-3 and V is TRBV7-3; a weak D match, TRBD1 (6 bases). The germline gives CDR1 SGHTA, CDR2 FQGTGA. The CDR3 consists of 13 residues. The V end was cut by 9 bases, the J end by 4 bases, with 14 bases between. This CDR3 reads CASQNKGADTQYF. DNA for the CDR3: TGTGCCAGTCAAAACAAGGGGGCAGATACGCAGTATTTT.